Below are 32 T cell receptor beta chains sequenced from a single sample in a study of shared clonotypes between healthy human individuals. Sequencing used immunoSEQ multiplex PCR; TCRdb keeps in-frame clones, though not all of them. The sample records 1.4 million or so clones, approximately 98.5% being singletons. The sequenced material came from naive CD4+ T cells sorted from blood. Subset denoted: CD45RA+ positively selected. The receptors originated from a man aged 25 to 40 in good health.

The chain carries TRBV6-1 and TRBJ1-5, with D possibly being TRBD1 (6 bases). There are 20 residues in the CDR3. Germline-derived CDR1 and CDR2 are MNHNS and SASEGT. Trimming cost V 2 bases and J 2 bases, with 25 bases left between them. CDR3 coding DNA: TGTGCCAGCAGTGAATACTTCCACAGGGCGGGGGGCGGTGGCAATCAGCCCCAGCATTTT. Its protein product is CASSEYFHRAGGGGNQPQHF.

V is TRBV18 and J is TRBJ2-2; 7 bases match TRBD1. Germline assignment: CDR1 KGHSH and CDR2 LQKENI. This CDR3 has 15 residues. After removal of 2 bases from V and 7 bases from J, the junction contained 7 bases not matched to a gene. Here the CDR3 reads CASSPFDRDLGELFF. CDR3 bases: TGTGCCAGCTCACCATTTGACAGGGATCTCGGGGAGCTGTTTTTT.

V and J are TRBV28 and TRBJ2-1, with TRBD1 matching over 7 bases. The length of the CDR3 is 17 residues. Unmatched junction bases numbered 16, after V lost 2 bases and J lost 9 bases. Per germline, CDR1 MDHEN and CDR2 SYDVKM. CDR3 in DNA: TGTGCCAGCAGTTTACATTTCGCAGGGGGATTCCAAAGTGAGCAGTTCTTC. This translates into CASSLHFAGGFQSEQFF.

The chain recombines TRBV18 with TRBJ2-7; 9 bases agree with TRBD1. Per the germline V gene, CDR1 is KGHSH and CDR2 is LQKENI. The CDR3 spans 17 residues. V trimming: 2 bases; J trimming: 4 bases; junction bases outside the gene matches: 12. CDR3 protein: CASSPRVSGQGDYEQYF. CDR3 bases: TGTGCCAGCTCACCAAGAGTATCGGGACAGGGCGATTACGAGCAGTACTTC.

V is TRBV6-5 and J is TRBJ2-7, with TRBD2 identical over 8 bases. Unmatched junction bases numbered 6, after V lost 5 bases and J lost 6 bases. From germline, CDR1 is MNHEY and CDR2 SVGAGI. This CDR3 is built from 13 residues. CDR3 coding DNA: TGTGCCAGCAGTCACGGGGGGGGAGGCGAGCAGTACTTC. Residues: CASSHGGGGEQYF.

About this clone: Within the sample, other DNA sequences also encode this same CDR3. V gene TRBV2 combines with J gene TRBJ1-5; D may be TRBD1 (5 bases). Germline CDR1 and CDR2: SNHLY and FYNNEI. The CDR3 spans 13 residues. V shed 6 bases and J shed 1 base, with 7 bases lying between them. CDR3 residues: CASRRDSNQPQHF. The DNA for the CDR3 is TGTGCCAGCAGACGGGACAGCAATCAGCCCCAGCATTTT.

The chain links TRBV7-9 to TRBJ2-7; D unresolved. The CDR3 loop spans 13 amino acids. V was cut by 5 bases and J by 0 bases, with 8 bases left in between. In germline, CDR1 is SEHNR, CDR2 FQNEAQ (reference sequence). This chain's CDR3 is CASSGQSSYEQYF. The CDR3 DNA reads TGTGCCAGCAGCGGTCAGAGCTCCTACGAGCAGTACTTC. Variable domain in full (rest from reference TRBV7-9 and TRBJ2-7): DTGVSQNPRHKITKRGQNVTFRCDPISEHNRLYWYRQTLGQGPEFLTYFQNEAQLEKSRLLSDRFSAERPKGSFSTLEIQRTEQGDSAMYLCASSGQSSYEQYFGPGTRLTVT.

Comment on this clone: At the DNA level, this CDR3 is encoded by other sequences in the same sample as well. The gene calls are TRBV18 and TRBJ2-3; D is uncertain. The CDR3 sequence is 13 residues long. The V end was cut by 2 bases, the J end by 2 bases, with 5 bases between. CDR1 is KGHSH, CDR2 LQKENI, per germline. The CDR3 sequence: CASSPALTDTQYF. CDR3 DNA sequence: TGTGCCAGCTCACCAGCCCTCACAGATACGCAGTATTTT.

The V gene is TRBV4-3, the J gene TRBJ2-7; TRBD2 aligns across 9 bases. Germline assignment: CDR1 LGHNA and CDR2 YSLEER. The trim removed 1 base at V and 2 bases at J, leaving 9 bases unmatched. The CDR3 totals 17 residues. CDR3 residues: CASSQGRAGGSTYEQYF. In DNA form, the CDR3 reads TGCGCCAGCAGCCAAGGCCGGGCGGGAGGGTCAACCTACGAGCAGTACTTC.

V and J are TRBV20-1 and TRBJ2-3; D is unresolved. The ends were cut back, 3 bases at V and 5 bases at J, with 6 bases in the middle. The CDR3 is made up of 11 amino acids. Germline lookup yields CDR1 DFQATT and CDR2 SNEGSKA (reference sequence). The CDR3 region is CSASMGDTQYF. DNA for the CDR3: TGCAGTGCTAGTATGGGAGATACGCAGTATTTT.

The V gene is TRBV7-6, the J gene TRBJ2-2, with D possibly being TRBD2 (6 bases). This CDR3 is built from 15 residues. Germline lookup yields CDR1 SGHVS and CDR2 FNYEAQ. Trimming took 2 bases from V and 5 from J, leaving 12 bases between them. The CDR3 nucleotides are TGTGCCAGCAGCTTAAAGGGCGGGGCTACCGGGGAGCTGTTTTTT. Protein: CASSLKGGATGELFF.

Notes on this clone: This CDR3 is also generated by other DNA sequences in the sample. This sequence joins TRBV5-1 and TRBJ1-1, with 7 bases aligning to TRBD1. Germline CDR1 reads SGHRS; CDR2 reads YFSETQ. The CDR3 runs 13 residues. The V and J ends lost 5 bases and 3 bases, in that order; junction bases with no gene match: 4. CDR3 sequence: CASSYTGDTEAFF. The CDR3 DNA reads as TGCGCCAGCAGTTATACAGGGGACACTGAAGCTTTCTTT.

This chain links TRBV5-6 with TRBJ1-5; D is perhaps TRBD1 (5 bases). The V end was cut by 0 bases, the J end by 4 bases, with 8 bases between. The CDR3 length is 14 residues. In germline, CDR1 is SGHDT, CDR2 YYEEEE. This chain's CDR3 is CASSLGQQNQPQHF. The CDR3 region has the DNA TGTGCCAGCAGCTTGGGACAGCAAAATCAGCCCCAGCATTTT. Complete variable domain (other parts from reference TRBV5-6 and TRBJ1-5): DAGVTQSPTHLIKTRGQQVTLRCSPKSGHDTVSWYQQALGQGPQFIFQYYEEEERQRGNFPDRFSGHQFPNYSSELNVNALLLGDSALYLCASSLGQQNQPQHFGDGTRLSIL.

The rearrangement uses TRBV9 and TRBJ1-2, with no clear D. The CDR3 consists of 14 residues. CDR1 and CDR2 (germline): SGDLS, YYNGEE. V shed 4 bases and J shed 7 bases, with 17 bases lying between them. The CDR3 loop is CASSSDLGLRGYTF. CDR3 coding DNA: TGTGCCAGCAGCTCCGACCTGGGGTTGCGTGGCTACACCTTC.

The rearrangement uses TRBV2 and TRBJ2-6; perhaps TRBD2 as D (5 bases). This CDR3 comprises 16 residues. With 4 bases removed from V and 0 bases from J, the gap between germline ends came to 10 bases. Per the germline V gene, CDR1 is SNHLY and CDR2 is FYNNEI. CDR3 nucleotide sequence: TGTGCCAGCAGTGTGAGGGCAAGCTCTGGGGCCAACGTCCTGACTTTC. It yields the protein CASSVRASSGANVLTF.

The V call is TRBV5-4, the J call TRBJ2-7, with a weak D call TRBD1 (5 bases). Germline values: CDR1 SGHNT, CDR2 YYREEE (reference sequence). Trimming pared 2 bases from V and 4 bases from J, leaving 10 bases between. The CDR3 is made up of 13 amino acids. CDR3 protein: CASSLAGKYEQYF. The CDR3 nucleotides are TGTGCCAGCAGCTTAGCAGGGAAATACGAGCAGTACTTC.

V gene TRBV19 combines with J gene TRBJ2-7, with 11 bases aligning to TRBD1. This CDR3 is built from 15 residues. Germline V gene lookup returns CDR1 LNHDA and CDR2 SQIVND (reference sequence). Germline trimming cut 3 bases from V and 2 bases from J; bases unmatched to any gene: 3. This chain's CDR3 is CASSMGQGVTYEQYF. The CDR3 DNA sequence: TGTGCCAGTAGTATGGGACAGGGGGTCACCTACGAGCAGTACTTC.

The rearrangement links TRBV19 to TRBJ1-2; D not certain. Germline CDR1 and CDR2: LNHDA and SQIVND (reference sequence). The CDR3 totals 15 residues. Trimming left V 3 bases short and J 8 bases short, with 19 bases between. CDR3 DNA: TGTGCCAGTAGTATTTCCCCAGCTCCGCCGGGCGGCTACACCTTC. It yields the protein CASSISPAPPGGYTF. Together with reference TRBV19 and TRBJ1-2, the CDR3 gives the full variable domain: DGGITQSPKYLFRKEGQNVTLSCEQNLNHDAMYWYRQDPGQGLRLIYYSQIVNDFQKGDIAEGYSVSREKKESFPLTVTSAQKNPTAFYLCASSISPAPPGGYTFGSGTRLTVV.

The rearrangement joins TRBV7-2 to TRBJ2-5, with a weak D call TRBD1 (6 bases). The CDR3 is 14 residues long. The V gene lost 4 bases and the J gene lost 5 bases, with 14 bases spanning the gap. Germline V gene data show CDR1 as SGHTA and CDR2 as FQGNSA. CDR3 nucleotides: TGTGCCAGCAGCTCTTGGGGGCCGGGGGAGACCCAGTACTTC. This translates into CASSSWGPGETQYF. Together with reference TRBV7-2 and TRBJ2-5, the CDR3 gives the full variable domain: GAGVSQSPSNKVTEKGKDVELRCDPISGHTALYWYRQSLGQGLEFLIYFQGNSAPDKSGLPSDRFSAERTGGSVSTLTIQRTQQEDSAVYLCASSSWGPGETQYFGPGTRLLVL.

J is TRBJ2-1 and V is TRBV5-6, with 12 bases that match TRBD2. Trimming took 4 bases from V and 13 from J; bases not matched to a gene: 12. Per germline, CDR1 SGHDT and CDR2 YYEEEE. This CDR3 has 15 amino acids. The CDR3 loop reads CASSAPGLAGFLQFF. CDR3 DNA sequence: TGTGCCAGCAGCGCCCCGGGACTAGCGGGTTTCTTACAGTTCTTC.

The chain couples TRBV19 to TRBJ1-5; D might be TRBD1 (6 bases). Germline V lookup: CDR1 LNHDA, CDR2 SQIVND (reference sequence). Trimming took off 3 bases at V and 3 bases at J, with 12 bases between the two ends. This CDR3 has 15 amino acids. Here the CDR3 DNA reads TGTGCCAGTAGTATCAACAGGGTCGCCAATCAGCCCCAGCATTTT. It is translated as CASSINRVANQPQHF. Using reference TRBV19 and TRBJ1-5 for the parts outside the CDR3, the full variable domain is DGGITQSPKYLFRKEGQNVTLSCEQNLNHDAMYWYRQDPGQGLRLIYYSQIVNDFQKGDIAEGYSVSREKKESFPLTVTSAQKNPTAFYLCASSINRVANQPQHFGDGTRLSIL.

V usage is TRBV30 and J usage is TRBJ1-5; D call uncertain. Germline V lookup: CDR1 GTSNPN, CDR2 SVGIG (reference sequence). The CDR3 extends over 12 amino acids. Between the trimmed V and J ends, which lost 2 bases and 6 bases, there was a span of 8 bases. The CDR3 loop reads CAWSREVQPQHF. CDR3 nucleotide sequence: TGTGCCTGGAGTAGGGAGGTTCAGCCCCAGCATTTT.

Comments on this clone: The identical CDR3 is also encoded by other nucleotide sequences in the sample. The chain carries TRBV15 and TRBJ2-7; TRBD2 aligns across 8 bases. The length of the CDR3 is 13 residues. V trimming: 0 bases; J trimming: 6 bases; junction bases outside the gene matches: 1. Germline assignment: CDR1 LNHNV and CDR2 YYDKDF (reference sequence). The CDR3 loop is CATSRDLAGEQYF. The DNA of the CDR3 is TGTGCCACCAGCAGAGACCTAGCGGGCGAGCAGTACTTC.

The V call is TRBV12-5, the J call TRBJ2-5, with TRBD1 matching 9 bases. The V and J ends lost 4 bases and 3 bases, in that order; junction bases with no gene match: 6. The CDR3 sequence is 15 residues long. Per the germline V gene, CDR1 is LGHNT and CDR2 is FRNRAP. CDR3 residues: CASGSGTGLEETQYF. CDR3 nucleotide sequence: TGTGCTAGTGGTTCGGGGACAGGGTTGGAAGAGACCCAGTACTTC.

This clone was counted a single time. J is TRBJ1-5 and V is TRBV10-1; a weak D match, TRBD1 (5 bases). V lost 3 bases and J 2 bases, leaving 11 bases between the germline ends. Germline V gives CDR1 WNHNN, CDR2 SYGVQD (reference sequence). The CDR3 covers 15 residues. The CDR3 region is CASSEPRVGNQPQHF. The CDR3, as DNA: TGCGCCAGCAGTGAACCCAGGGTTGGCAATCAGCCCCAGCATTTT.

This sequence joins TRBV27 and TRBJ1-5, with 8 positions matching TRBD1. The CDR3 spans 15 residues. The germline V gene has CDR1 MNHEY and CDR2 SMNVEV (reference sequence). Trimming took 5 bases from V and 7 from J; bases not matched to a gene: 10. DNA of the CDR3: TGTGCCAGCAGTCCCAATGGACAGGGATCGCAGCCCCAGCATTTT. Protein: CASSPNGQGSQPQHF.

The V and J genes are TRBV30 and TRBJ1-3; 8 bases match TRBD1. CDR3 length equals 13 residues. Looked up from germline, CDR1 is GTSNPN and CDR2 is SVGIG (reference sequence). V lost 0 bases and J lost 6; bases outside the gene matches: 1. The CDR3 region is CAWSVTGANTIYF. The DNA of the CDR3 is TGTGCCTGGAGTGTGACAGGGGCAAACACCATATATTTT.

CDR3 DNA sequence: TGTGCCAGCAGTTCAGATCCTCAGGGGGGTGAAGCTTTCTTT. Translation: CASSSDPQGGEAFF. The chain has TRBV7-2 and TRBJ1-1; 7 bases match TRBD1. The junction had 11 bases not matched to a gene; V was cut back by 6 bases and J by 7 bases. Germline V gene lookup returns CDR1 SGHTA and CDR2 FQGNSA. This CDR3 has 14 residues. Looking up the rest from reference TRBV7-2 and TRBJ1-1 gives the full variable domain: GAGVSQSPSNKVTEKGKDVELRCDPISGHTALYWYRQSLGQGLEFLIYFQGNSAPDKSGLPSDRFSAERTGGSVSTLTIQRTQQEDSAVYLCASSSDPQGGEAFFGQGTRLTVV.

The genes are TRBV9 and TRBJ2-1; 10 bases fit TRBD2. V was clipped by 4 bases and J by 10 bases; unmatched bases: 11. This CDR3 is 15 amino acids long. Germline CDR1 reads SGDLS; CDR2 reads YYNGEE. The CDR3, as DNA: TGTGCCAGCAGCACGCGGGGGACTAGCGTTGGAGAGCAGTTCTTC. Protein: CASSTRGTSVGEQFF.

For the CDR3, the DNA is TGTGCCAGCAGCCCAGGCCGGGCTAATGAAAAACTGTTTTTT. This encodes CASSPGRANEKLFF. V usage is TRBV7-6 and J usage is TRBJ1-4; no clear D. The CDR3 has 14 residues. Germline assignment: CDR1 SGHVS and CDR2 FNYEAQ. Trimming took 5 bases from V and 3 from J, leaving 10 bases between them.

As regards this clone: The same CDR3 also results from other DNA sequences found in this sample. The chain has TRBV28 and TRBJ2-7, with a possible D match to TRBD2 (5 bases). Germline V gene lookup returns CDR1 MDHEN and CDR2 SYDVKM. V was shortened by 2 bases and J by 7 bases, with 12 bases between the two germline ends. The CDR3 is 13 residues long. DNA of the CDR3: TGTGCCAGCAGTTTAGGGAGACGTGGGGAGCAGTACTTC. It encodes CASSLGRRGEQYF.

V is TRBV18 and J is TRBJ1-2, with a tentative D call TRBD1 (5 bases). From germline, CDR1 is KGHSH and CDR2 LQKENI. The CDR3 runs 14 residues. V was trimmed by 0 bases and J by 3 bases, leaving 8 bases between them. The CDR3 bases are TGTGCCAGCTCACCACCGGTAGGGGACTATGGCTACACCTTC. This codes for CASSPPVGDYGYTF.